This record looks at one T cell receptor beta chain sequence and its context. By quantitative 5'-RACE with molecular barcodes, the TCR beta libraries were made. Via MiXCR, TCRdb re-called the 5' RACE reads, giving one row per CDR3 protein. The table records some 140,000 distinct CDR3 sequences, roughly 8% of them present only once. This sample is drawn from a study of CD8 T cells in ankylosing spondylitis. Germline CDR1 KGHSH, CDR2 LQKENI. Deletions cut 6 bases from V and 3 bases from J, with 15 bases between. CDR3 size: 14 residues. The V gene is TRBV18, the J gene TRBJ2-7; D call uncertain. This TCR was sampled from a male donor with ankylosing spondylitis. Sequencing used synovial fluid, either unsorted or a sorted T cell fraction (not recorded which). DNA of the CDR3: TGTGCCAGCTCCCTCTCCCGACATGTCTACGAGCAGTACTTC. This codes for CASSLSRHVYEQYF.